The T cell receptor beta chain described here comes from a study of human T cells and chemical hapten exposure (dated by TCRdb to the early 2020s). About the full investigation: For sensitization, 2% DPC in acetone was applied to a roughly 2 cm by roughly 2 cm area of upper inner arm skin. Throughout the study period of around 25 weeks, patients also received therapeutic DPC doses to the scalp every week. Blood samples were taken from patients before sensitization (week 0) and then at 2, 6 and about 24 weeks after DPC sensitization. Libraries were pooled for sequencing, and per-sample TCR yields varied mainly because of small differences in library volumes within the pool. The patient cohort, mostly female, included alopecia areata with under or over 50% scalp involvement, alopecia totalis and alopecia universalis. Blood for TCR sequencing was provided by twenty-nine alopecia patients at one to four time points (pre-sensitization, 2, 6 and 24 weeks). Patch tests used Finn chambers with 0.01% DPC on the upper back, scored after 6 days by International Contact Dermatitis Research Group standards. This study followed changes in the peripheral blood TCR repertoire in vivo during primary and secondary sensitization of alopecia patients to the hapten diphenylcyclopropenone (DPC). What the study reported, not specific to this receptor: The number of TCRs above 1 in 1000 frequency did not change with DPC sensitization; there was no evidence of global repertoire structure alterations. After repeated subsampling, changes were observed in the strength of the expansion versus patch-test correlation and in the threshold at which the correlation became significant. All patients had alopecia, a presumed autoimmune disease, so their immune response might differ from that of healthy individuals. Patch test score correlated positively with the number of PT1 expanded TCRs, reaching significance at thresholds 8, 16 and 32 but not at 4. Compared with pre-sensitization or healthy control sets, expanded TCRs formed significantly more large CDR3 similarity clusters, which is consistent with antigen-driven responses.

Taken from the germline V gene (reference sequence), the CDR1 and CDR2 loops are DFQATT and SNEGSKA. Clipping removes 3 bases from V and 7 bases from J, with 15 as the unmatched junction base count. The CDR3 goes from the cysteine to the phenylalanine over 16 residues. This entry keeps only the CDR3 DNA: 48 bases, framed from base 1. The label giving this sample's time point can be read as: patch test 2, 6 weeks after DPC sensitization. According to the study, the label for this sample's treatment or condition signals: therapeutic diphenylcyclopropenone sensitization with weekly scalp DPC. Blood at each patch-test visit was drawn before the patch test was applied. To be eligible, patients had to be aged 18 to 70, diagnosed with alopecia and judged suitable for DPC therapy, while pregnant patients were excluded. Total RNA was isolated from unfractionated whole blood collected in Tempus Blood RNA tubes.

The library came from RACE. Sequenced on a NextSeq 500. During library preparation, unique molecular identifiers were attached to individual cDNA molecules so that TCRs could be counted in a quantitative, reproducible way. Each blood RNA sample was used to sequence both TCR alpha and TCR beta chains. The published analysis was carried out like this. A median of roughly 99,000 TCRs per sample was observed, with a range of about 20,000 to 700,000. The Decombinator software suite was used to annotate the V, J and CDR3 of the TCR reads. For PS versus PT1 abundance plots, all samples were subsampled to the same number of TCRs (28,000). TCRs were defined as expanded if absent before sensitization and observed at least eight times at the 2-week time point. The public reads were reanalyzed by TCRdb: fastp trimming at Q25, MiXCR alignment, in-frame beta chains only. Entries are consolidated by CDR3 protein sequence, retaining the most common genes and DNA. These V and J calls derive from TCRdb rather than the authors' analysis. For this sample the table gives about 400,000 distinct CDR3 sequences, of which about 6% were detected only once. Of the sample, under 7% falls within the top ten clones.

Points on this clonotype: Its antigen is unknown. Base-call qualities are not available, and no considerably larger clone is one nucleotide away.

The receptor's source is a woman aged 18-29 years with alopecia areata. Some clones in this sample may be carry-over from other donors' samples. The sequencing here drew on whole blood, taken in connection with sensitization to the hapten diphenylcyclopropenone (DPC). This chain is built from TRBV20-1 and TRBJ1-1; the central 9 bases match TRBD1. The CDR3 protein: CSASSKGGQGMGEAFF. The DNA sequence is given as TGCAGTGCTAGTAGTAAAGGCGGACAGGGGATGGGTGAAGCTTTCTTT.